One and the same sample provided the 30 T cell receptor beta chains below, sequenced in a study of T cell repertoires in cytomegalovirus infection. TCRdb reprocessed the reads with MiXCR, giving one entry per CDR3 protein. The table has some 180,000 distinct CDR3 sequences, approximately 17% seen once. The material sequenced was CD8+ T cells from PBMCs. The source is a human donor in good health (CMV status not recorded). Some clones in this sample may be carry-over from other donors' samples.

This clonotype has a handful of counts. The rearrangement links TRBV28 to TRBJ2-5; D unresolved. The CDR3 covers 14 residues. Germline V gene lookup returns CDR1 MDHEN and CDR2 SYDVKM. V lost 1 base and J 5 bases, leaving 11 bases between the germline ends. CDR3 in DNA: TGTGCCAGCAGTTTATTCCAAGACGTGGAGACCCAGTACTTC. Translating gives CASSLFQDVETQYF.

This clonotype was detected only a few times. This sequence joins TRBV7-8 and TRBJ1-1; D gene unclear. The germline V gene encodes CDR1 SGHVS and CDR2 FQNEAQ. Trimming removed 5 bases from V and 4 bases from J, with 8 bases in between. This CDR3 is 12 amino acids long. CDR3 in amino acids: CASSPRFTEAFF. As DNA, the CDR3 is TGTGCCAGCAGCCCCCGCTTCACTGAAGCTTTCTTT.

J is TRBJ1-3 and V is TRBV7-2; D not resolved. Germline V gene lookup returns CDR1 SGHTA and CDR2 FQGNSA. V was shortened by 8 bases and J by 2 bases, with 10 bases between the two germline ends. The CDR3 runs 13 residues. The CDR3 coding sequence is TGTGCCAGCCCCAGTATCGCTGGAAACACCATATATTTT. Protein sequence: CASPSIAGNTIYF.

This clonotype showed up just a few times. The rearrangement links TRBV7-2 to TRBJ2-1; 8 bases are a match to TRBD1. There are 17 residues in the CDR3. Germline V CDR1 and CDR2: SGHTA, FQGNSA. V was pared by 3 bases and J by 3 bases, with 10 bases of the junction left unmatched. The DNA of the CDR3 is TGTGCCAGCAGCTTGGCTAGGGCACAGGGGGTCTACAATGAGCAGTTCTTC. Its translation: CASSLARAQGVYNEQFF.

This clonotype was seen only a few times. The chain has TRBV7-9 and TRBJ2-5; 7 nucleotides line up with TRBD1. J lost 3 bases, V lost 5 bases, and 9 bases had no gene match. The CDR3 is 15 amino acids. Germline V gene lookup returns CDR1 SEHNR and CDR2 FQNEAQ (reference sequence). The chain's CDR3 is CASSRPGTAEETQYF. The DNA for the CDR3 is TGTGCCAGCAGCCGTCCGGGGACAGCCGAAGAGACCCAGTACTTC.

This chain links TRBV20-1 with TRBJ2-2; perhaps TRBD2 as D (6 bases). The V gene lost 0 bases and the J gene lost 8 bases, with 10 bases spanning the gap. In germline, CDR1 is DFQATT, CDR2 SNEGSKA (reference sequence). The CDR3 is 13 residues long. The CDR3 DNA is TGCAGTGCTAGAGAGATCGGGACTGGGGAGCTGTTTTTT. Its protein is CSAREIGTGELFF.

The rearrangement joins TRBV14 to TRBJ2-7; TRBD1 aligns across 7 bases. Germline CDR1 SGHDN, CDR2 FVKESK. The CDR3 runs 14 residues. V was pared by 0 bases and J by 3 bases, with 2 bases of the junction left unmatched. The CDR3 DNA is TGTGCCAGCAGCCAAGAGAACAGGGGCTACGAGCAGTACTTC. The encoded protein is CASSQENRGYEQYF.

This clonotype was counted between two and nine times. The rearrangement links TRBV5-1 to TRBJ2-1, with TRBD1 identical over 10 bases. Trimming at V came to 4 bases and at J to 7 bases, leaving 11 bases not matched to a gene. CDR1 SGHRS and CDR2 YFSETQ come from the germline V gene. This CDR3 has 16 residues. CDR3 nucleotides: TGCGCCAGCAGCGTAGGGGACAGGGGAAATATAAATGAGCAGTTCTTC. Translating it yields CASSVGDRGNINEQFF.

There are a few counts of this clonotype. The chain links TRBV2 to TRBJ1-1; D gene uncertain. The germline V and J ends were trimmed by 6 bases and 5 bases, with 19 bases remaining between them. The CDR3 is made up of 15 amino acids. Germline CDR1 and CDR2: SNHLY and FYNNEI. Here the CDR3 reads CASSEGTSGLTEAFF. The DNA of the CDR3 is TGTGCCAGCAGCGAGGGCACGTCGGGATTGACTGAAGCTTTCTTT.

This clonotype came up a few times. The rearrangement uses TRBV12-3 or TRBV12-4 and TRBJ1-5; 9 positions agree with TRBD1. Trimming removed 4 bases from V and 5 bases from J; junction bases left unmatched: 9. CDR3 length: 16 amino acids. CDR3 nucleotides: TGTGCCAGCAGTTCAAGCCGGGACAGGGTGGATCAGCCCCAGCATTTT. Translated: CASSSSRDRVDQPQHF.

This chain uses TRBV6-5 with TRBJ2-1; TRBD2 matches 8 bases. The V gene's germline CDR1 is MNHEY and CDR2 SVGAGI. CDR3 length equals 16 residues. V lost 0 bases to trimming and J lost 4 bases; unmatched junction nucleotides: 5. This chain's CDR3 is CASSYSTGGAYNEQFF. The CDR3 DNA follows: TGTGCCAGCAGTTACTCGACGGGGGGGGCTTACAATGAGCAGTTCTTC.

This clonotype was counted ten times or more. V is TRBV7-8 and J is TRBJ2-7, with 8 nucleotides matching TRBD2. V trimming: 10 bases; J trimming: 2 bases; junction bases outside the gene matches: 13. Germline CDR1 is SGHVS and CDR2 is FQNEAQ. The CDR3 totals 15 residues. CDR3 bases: TGTGCCACCCTTGAGAGCGGGGGATCAACCTACGAGCAGTACTTC. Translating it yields CATLESGGSTYEQYF.

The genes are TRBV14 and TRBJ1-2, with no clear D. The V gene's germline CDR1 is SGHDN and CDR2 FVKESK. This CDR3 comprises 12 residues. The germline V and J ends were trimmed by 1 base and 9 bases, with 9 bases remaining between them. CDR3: CASSQGTPSYTF. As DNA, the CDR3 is TGTGCCAGCAGCCAAGGGACGCCAAGCTACACCTTC. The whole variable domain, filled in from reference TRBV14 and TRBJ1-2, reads EAGVTQFPSHSVIEKGQTVTLRCDPISGHDNLYWYRRVMGKEIKFLLHFVKESKQDESGMPNNRFLAERTGGTYSTLKVQPAELEDSGVYFCASSQGTPSYTFGSGTRLTVV.

The CDR3 sequence is CASSLRTEGLYGYTF. The CDR3 DNA is TGTGCCAGCAGCCTTCGGACAGAGGGCCTCTATGGCTACACCTTC. The chain is built from TRBV5-6 and TRBJ1-2; possible D gene TRBD1, 6 bases. The germline V and J ends were trimmed by 4 bases and 4 bases, with 17 bases remaining between them. Germline CDR1 reads SGHDT; CDR2 reads YYEEEE. This CDR3 comprises 15 residues.

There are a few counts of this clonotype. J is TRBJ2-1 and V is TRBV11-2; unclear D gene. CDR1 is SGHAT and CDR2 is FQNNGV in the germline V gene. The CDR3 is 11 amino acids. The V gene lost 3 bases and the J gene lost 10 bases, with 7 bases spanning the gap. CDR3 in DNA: TGTGCCAGCAGCTTCGGGCGAGAGCAGTTCTTC. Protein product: CASSFGREQFF.

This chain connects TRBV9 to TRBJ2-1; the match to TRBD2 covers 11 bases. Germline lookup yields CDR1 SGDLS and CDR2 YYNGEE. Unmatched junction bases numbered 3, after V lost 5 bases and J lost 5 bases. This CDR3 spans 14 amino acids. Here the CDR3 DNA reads TGTGCCAGCAGTAGCGGGGGGGCACACAATGAGCAGTTCTTC. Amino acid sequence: CASSSGGAHNEQFF.

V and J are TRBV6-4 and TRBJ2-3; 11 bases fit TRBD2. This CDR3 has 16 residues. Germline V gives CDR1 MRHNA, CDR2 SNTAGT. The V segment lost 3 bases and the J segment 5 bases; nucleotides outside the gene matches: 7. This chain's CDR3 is CASSEGSGGAGDTQYF. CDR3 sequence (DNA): TGTGCCAGCAGTGAAGGTAGCGGGGGGGCCGGAGATACGCAGTATTTT.

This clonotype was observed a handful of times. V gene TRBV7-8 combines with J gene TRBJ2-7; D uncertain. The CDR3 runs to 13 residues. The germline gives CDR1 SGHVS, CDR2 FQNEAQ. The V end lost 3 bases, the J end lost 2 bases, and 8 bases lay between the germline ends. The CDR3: CASSFWATYEQYF. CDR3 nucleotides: TGTGCCAGCAGCTTCTGGGCCACCTACGAGCAGTACTTC.

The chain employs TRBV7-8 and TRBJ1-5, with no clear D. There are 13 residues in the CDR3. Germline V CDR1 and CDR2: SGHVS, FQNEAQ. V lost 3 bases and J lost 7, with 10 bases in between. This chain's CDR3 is CASSLGSGQPQHF. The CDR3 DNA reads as TGTGCCAGCAGCTTGGGCAGCGGGCAGCCCCAGCATTTT.

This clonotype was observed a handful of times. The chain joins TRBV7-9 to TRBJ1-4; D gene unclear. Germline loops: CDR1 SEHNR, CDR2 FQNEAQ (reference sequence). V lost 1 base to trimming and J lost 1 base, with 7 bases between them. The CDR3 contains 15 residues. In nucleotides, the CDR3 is TGTGCCAGCAGCTTAGAGGGCGGAACTAATGAAAAACTGTTTTTT. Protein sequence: CASSLEGGTNEKLFF.

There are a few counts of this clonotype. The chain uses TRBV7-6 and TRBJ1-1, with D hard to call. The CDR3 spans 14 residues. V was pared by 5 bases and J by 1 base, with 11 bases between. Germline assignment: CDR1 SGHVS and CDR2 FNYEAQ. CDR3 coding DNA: TGTGCCAGCAGCCCAGGAGGCCCGAACACTGAAGCTTTCTTT. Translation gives CASSPGGPNTEAFF.

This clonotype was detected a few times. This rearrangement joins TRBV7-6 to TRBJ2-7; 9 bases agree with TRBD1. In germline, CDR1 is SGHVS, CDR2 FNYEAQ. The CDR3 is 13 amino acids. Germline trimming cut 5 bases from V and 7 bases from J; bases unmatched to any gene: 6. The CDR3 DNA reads TGTGCCAGCAGCCCGGGACAGGGTGGAGAGCAGTACTTC. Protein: CASSPGQGGEQYF.

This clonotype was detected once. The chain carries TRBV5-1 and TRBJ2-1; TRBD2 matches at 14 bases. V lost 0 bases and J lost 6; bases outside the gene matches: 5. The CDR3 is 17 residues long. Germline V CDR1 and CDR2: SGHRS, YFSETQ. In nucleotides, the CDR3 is TGCGCCAGCAGCTTGGGACTAGCGGGGGGGCTGGTCAATGAGCAGTTCTTC. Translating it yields CASSLGLAGGLVNEQFF.

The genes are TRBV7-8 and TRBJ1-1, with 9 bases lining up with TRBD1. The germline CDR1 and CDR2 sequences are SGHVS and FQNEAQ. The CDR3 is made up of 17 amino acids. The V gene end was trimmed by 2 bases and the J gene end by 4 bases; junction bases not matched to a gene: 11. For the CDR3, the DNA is TGTGCCAGCAGCTTACTCCCGGGACAGGGACCTAGCACTGAAGCTTTCTTT. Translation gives CASSLLPGQGPSTEAFF.

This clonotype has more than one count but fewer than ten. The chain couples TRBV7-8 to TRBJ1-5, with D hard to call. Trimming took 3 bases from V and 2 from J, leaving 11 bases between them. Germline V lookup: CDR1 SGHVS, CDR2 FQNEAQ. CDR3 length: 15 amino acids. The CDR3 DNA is TGTGCCAGCAGCTTTAGAGTGGGTGGCAATCAGCCCCAGCATTTT. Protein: CASSFRVGGNQPQHF.

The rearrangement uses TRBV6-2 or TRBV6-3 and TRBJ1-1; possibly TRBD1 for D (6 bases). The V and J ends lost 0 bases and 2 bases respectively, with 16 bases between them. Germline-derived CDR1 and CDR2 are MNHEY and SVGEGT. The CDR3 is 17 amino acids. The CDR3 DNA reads TGTGCCAGCAGTTACTCTGGAGACCAGGGGCTAAACACTGAAGCTTTCTTT. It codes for CASSYSGDQGLNTEAFF.

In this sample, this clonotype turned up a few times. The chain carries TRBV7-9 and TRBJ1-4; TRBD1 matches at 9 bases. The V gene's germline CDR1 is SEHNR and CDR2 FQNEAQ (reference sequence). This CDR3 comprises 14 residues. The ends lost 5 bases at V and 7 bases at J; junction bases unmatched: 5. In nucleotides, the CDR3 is TGTGCCAGCAGCGTGACAGGGGGTACTGAAAAACTGTTTTTT. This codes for CASSVTGGTEKLFF.

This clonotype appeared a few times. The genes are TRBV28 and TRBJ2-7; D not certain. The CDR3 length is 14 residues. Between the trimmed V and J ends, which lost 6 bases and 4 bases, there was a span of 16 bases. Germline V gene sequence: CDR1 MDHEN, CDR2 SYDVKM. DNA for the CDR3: TGTGCCAGCAGGTTCGCCTCGGACGGGTACGAGCAGTACTTC. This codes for CASRFASDGYEQYF.

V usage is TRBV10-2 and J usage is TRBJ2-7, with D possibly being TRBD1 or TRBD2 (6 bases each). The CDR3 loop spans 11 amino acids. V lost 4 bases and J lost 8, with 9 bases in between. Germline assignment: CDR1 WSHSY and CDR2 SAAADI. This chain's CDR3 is CASSGGDKQYF. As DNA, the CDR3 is TGCGCCAGCAGTGGGGGGGACAAGCAGTACTTC.

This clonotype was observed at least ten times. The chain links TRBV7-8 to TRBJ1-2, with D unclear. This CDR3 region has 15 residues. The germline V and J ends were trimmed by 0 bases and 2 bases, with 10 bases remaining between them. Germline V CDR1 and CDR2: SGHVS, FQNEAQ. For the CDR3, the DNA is TGTGCCAGCAGCTTAGCGGGGAGGGAAAACTATGGCTACACCTTC. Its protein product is CASSLAGRENYGYTF. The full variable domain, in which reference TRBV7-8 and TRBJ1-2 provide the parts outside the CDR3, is GAGVSQSPRYKVAKRGQDVALRCDPISGHVSLFWYQQALGQGPEFLTYFQNEAQLDKSGLPSDRFFAERPEGSVSTLKIQRTQQEDSAVYLCASSLAGRENYGYTFGSGTRLTVV.